These 15 T cell receptor beta chains share one sample of origin, sequenced in a study of shared clonotypes between healthy human individuals. TCRdb keeps only in-frame clones here, not all; method: immunoSEQ multiplex PCR. Of over 2 million clones in the sample, approximately 94% are singletons; the top ten hold roughly 1%. Terminally differentiated effector memory CD45RA+ cells were excluded by CCR7 positive selection of CD45RO-negative cells. Sequencing used naive CD8+ T cells sorted from blood. The receptors were sampled from a man younger than 30 in good health.

The chain links TRBV7-2 to TRBJ2-3; 8 bases line up with TRBD1. Germline CDR1 reads SGHTA; CDR2 reads FQGNSA. Unmatched junction bases numbered 9, after V lost 1 base and J lost 6 bases. This CDR3 comprises 16 residues. CDR3 in DNA: TGTGCCAGCAGCTTAGGTGCAGGGGGCGAAGAGGATACGCAGTATTTT. Translated, it gives CASSLGAGGEEDTQYF. The full variable domain, completed using reference TRBV7-2 and TRBJ2-3, is GAGVSQSPSNKVTEKGKDVELRCDPISGHTALYWYRQSLGQGLEFLIYFQGNSAPDKSGLPSDRFSAERTGGSVSTLTIQRTQQEDSAVYLCASSLGAGGEEDTQYFGPGTRLTVL.

Of note for this clone: Other DNA sequences within the sample encode an identical CDR3. The CDR3 DNA is TGTGCCAGCAGTTTACGCCAGGGTGATCAGCCCCAGCATTTT. Translation: CASSLRQGDQPQHF. The J gene is TRBJ1-5, the V gene TRBV27, with D possibly TRBD1 on 5 matching bases. The CDR3 loop spans 14 amino acids. V was pared by 2 bases and J by 5 bases, with 10 bases between. From germline, CDR1 is MNHEY and CDR2 SMNVEV (reference sequence).

V gene TRBV30 combines with J gene TRBJ1-1; perhaps TRBD1 as D (5 bases). V lost 4 bases and J lost 4, with 13 bases in between. The CDR3 has 13 residues. Germline lookup yields CDR1 GTSNPN and CDR2 SVGIG (reference sequence). CDR3 amino acids: CAWKGRWVTEAFF. The CDR3 DNA reads as TGTGCCTGGAAGGGGCGGTGGGTCACTGAAGCTTTCTTT.

The chain joins TRBV7-9 to TRBJ2-3; tentative D call: TRBD2 (6 bases). The V gene lost 4 bases and the J gene lost 1 base, with 15 bases spanning the gap. This CDR3 contains 16 residues. CDR1 and CDR2 (germline): SEHNR, FQNEAQ (reference sequence). CDR3 protein: CASSSGRGSGTDTQYF. CDR3 bases: TGTGCCAGCAGCTCCGGCCGGGGGTCGGGCACAGATACGCAGTATTTT.

As to this clone: Other DNA sequences in this sample translate to the same CDR3. The CDR3 protein is CASSFSNQPQHF. CDR3 DNA: TGTGCCAGCAGCTTTTCCAATCAGCCCCAGCATTTT. The chain combines TRBV7-2 with TRBJ1-5, with D uncertain. The V gene's germline CDR1 is SGHTA and CDR2 FQGNSA. V was clipped by 3 bases and J by 3 bases, with 3 bases between them. There are 12 residues in the CDR3.

V and J are TRBV19 and TRBJ1-5; 8 bases match TRBD1. This CDR3 region has 14 residues. The germline V gene has CDR1 LNHDA and CDR2 SQIVND (reference sequence). Trimming took 5 bases from V and 5 from J; bases not matched to a gene: 5. CDR3 bases: TGTGCCAGTAGTTTGCAGGGGGCCGATCAGCCCCAGCATTTT. Protein: CASSLQGADQPQHF.

The gene calls are TRBV28 and TRBJ2-1, with D unclear. CDR3 length: 13 amino acids. Trimming stripped 6 bases from V and 7 bases from J, with 13 bases between. Germline lookup yields CDR1 MDHEN and CDR2 SYDVKM. CDR3 nucleotides: TGTGCCAGCAGCATTCAATTAACGAATGAGCAGTTCTTC. Amino acids: CASSIQLTNEQFF.

The CDR3 loop is CASSQGLMANTGELFF. CDR3 bases: TGCGCCAGCAGCCAAGGACTGATGGCGAACACCGGGGAGCTGTTTTTT. The rearrangement uses TRBV4-1 and TRBJ2-2, with D unclear. The CDR3 loop spans 16 amino acids. V lost 1 base and J lost 0, with 9 bases in between. The V gene's germline CDR1 is MGHRA and CDR2 YSYEKL.

This chain uses TRBV2 with TRBJ2-2; D could derive from TRBD1 or TRBD2 (6 bases each). Germline-derived CDR1 and CDR2 are SNHLY and FYNNEI. Between the trimmed V and J ends, which lost 2 bases and 14 bases, there was a span of 21 bases. This CDR3 is built from 15 residues. In DNA, the CDR3 is TGTGCCAGCAGTGAAATAGTGGGGGGACACCGGGGTCTGTTTTTT. Its translation is CASSEIVGGHRGLFF.

In regard to this clone: Other nucleotide sequences from this sample produce the same CDR3. The chain joins TRBV4-3 to TRBJ2-1, with 11 positions matching TRBD2. The V gene end was trimmed by 1 base and the J gene end by 7 bases; junction bases not matched to a gene: 3. CDR1 is LGHNA and CDR2 is YSLEER in the germline V gene. CDR3 length: 15 residues. The CDR3 nucleotides are TGCGCCAGCAGCCAAGGGACTAGCGGGCTAAATGAGCAGTTCTTC. It is translated as CASSQGTSGLNEQFF.

A note on this clone: The sample contains more than one DNA sequence encoding this CDR3. The chain couples TRBV7-9 to TRBJ1-1; TRBD1 is a possible D gene (5 bases). In germline, CDR1 is SEHNR, CDR2 FQNEAQ (reference sequence). CDR3 size: 13 residues. V was trimmed by 6 bases and J by 0 bases, leaving 8 bases between them. The CDR3 DNA reads TGTGCCAGCAGTTTGGACATGAACACTGAAGCTTTCTTT. This encodes CASSLDMNTEAFF.

This clone was recorded only once. The chain couples TRBV7-6 to TRBJ2-7; D gene uncertain. CDR1 is SGHVS, CDR2 FNYEAQ, per germline. The CDR3 spans 13 residues. Trimming cost V 5 bases and J 4 bases, with 12 bases left between them. The CDR3 region has the DNA TGTGCCAGCAGCCCGACGGACCTATACGAGCAGTACTTC. Protein sequence: CASSPTDLYEQYF.

As regards this clone: Other DNA sequences in this sample translate to the same CDR3. V usage is TRBV14 and J usage is TRBJ2-7; the match to TRBD2 covers 7 bases. Trimming removed 1 base from V and 0 bases from J; junction bases left unmatched: 0. The CDR3 covers 14 residues. CDR1 and CDR2 from the germline V gene are SGHDN and FVKESK. DNA of the CDR3: TGTGCCAGCAGCCAAGCGGGGGGCTCCTACGAGCAGTACTTC. Encoded protein: CASSQAGGSYEQYF.

For the CDR3, the DNA is TGCGCCAGCAGCGATCCCCTAGGGGCCACAGATACGCAGTATTTT. Its protein is CASSDPLGATDTQYF. The V call is TRBV5-1, the J call TRBJ2-3; a weak D match, TRBD1 (5 bases). Germline V lookup: CDR1 SGHRS, CDR2 YFSETQ. Trimming pared 4 bases from V and 2 bases from J, leaving 14 bases between. CDR3 length: 15 residues.

The V and J genes are TRBV2 and TRBJ1-6; 10 bases map to TRBD1. This CDR3 region has 13 residues. Germline V gene data show CDR1 as SNHLY and CDR2 as FYNNEI. With V trimmed by 7 bases and J by 8 bases, 2 bases remained unmatched. CDR3 protein: CASNGQGDSPLHF. In DNA, the CDR3 is TGTGCCAGCAATGGACAGGGGGATTCACCCCTCCACTTT.